The 7 T cell receptor beta chains reported below all come from one sample, sequenced in a study of monozygotic twins with inflammatory bowel disease. From its re-call of the 5' RACE reads, TCRdb lists each CDR3 protein once, without DNA. The data include under 350,000 distinct CDR3 sequences; the top ten clones carry roughly 5.3%. Sequenced sample: blood. The receptors come from a human donor with ulcerative colitis or Crohn's disease, or a healthy co-twin of an affected twin (not recorded which).

The chain is built from TRBV28 and TRBJ1-6. This CDR3 region has 11 residues. Germline V lookup: CDR1 MDHEN, CDR2 SYDVKM. The CDR3 loop reads CASTSNSPLHF.

The rearrangement links TRBV7-8 to TRBJ2-3; checking the TCRdb D call of TRBD1 is not possible without DNA. The germline CDR1 and CDR2 sequences are SGHVS and FQNEAQ. The CDR3 is 17 residues long. CDR3 residues: CASSQRRPGQGRNTQYF.

The rearrangement uses TRBV5-1 and TRBJ2-1; no DNA is available, so the TRBD1 call from TCRdb remains unchecked. Germline V lookup: CDR1 SGHRS, CDR2 YFSETQ. This CDR3 contains 16 residues. The CDR3: CASKTRTGQGNNEQFF.

The chain joins TRBV20-1 to TRBJ2-1; the D call from TCRdb, TRBD2, cannot be confirmed without DNA. The germline CDR1 and CDR2 sequences are DFQATT and SNEGSKA (reference sequence). The CDR3 loop spans 13 amino acids. CDR3 residues: CRASSGGANEQFF.

The V gene is TRBV4-3, the J gene TRBJ1-4. Germline V gene sequence: CDR1 LGHNA, CDR2 YSLEER. CDR3 length: 13 amino acids. CDR3 protein: CASRHISSEKLFF.

The V and J genes are TRBV28 and TRBJ2-1; TCRdb picks TRBD1, but there is no DNA to check that call. The V gene's germline CDR1 is MDHEN and CDR2 SYDVKM. CDR3 length: 13 amino acids. CDR3 amino acids: CASSLWGVDEQFF.

The V and J genes are TRBV5-1 and TRBJ2-1; the D call from TCRdb, TRBD2, cannot be confirmed without DNA. Germline CDR1 SGHRS, CDR2 YFSETQ. This CDR3 region has 16 residues. CDR3 protein: CASSLLGLGSYNEQFF.